Following are 6 T cell receptor beta chains from one sample sequenced in a study of cytomegalovirus exposure and HLA in healthy donors (dated by TCRdb to about 2017). Library construction relied on the immunoSEQ multiplex PCR assay. For the multiplex PCR, a mixture combining 60 forward primers for TCR Vbeta segments and 13 reverse primers for TCR Jbeta segments was used. Entries here come from immuneACCESS through TCRdb and include only in-frame sequences with V and J called. Some clones fail to appear in such tables; in the studies checked, an unresolved V gene covers under half of the shortfall, and the cause of the remainder is unknown. This sample comprises under 200,000 clones, 75% to 80% of them detected only once. The top ten clonotypes cover about 14% of the sample. The sequencing input was PBMCs. The receptors were gathered from a man aged 45 to 65 in good health and CMV-seropositive.

The chain recombines TRBV7-8 with TRBJ2-7; the match to TRBD1 covers 8 bases. The trim removed 4 bases at V and 6 bases at J, leaving 5 bases unmatched. Germline CDR1 SGHVS, CDR2 FQNEAQ. The CDR3 totals 13 residues. The CDR3 DNA follows: TGTGCCAGCAGCTCAGGACAGGGTAGCGAGCAGTACGTC. Amino acids: CASSSGQGSEQYV.

This chain connects TRBV5-4 to TRBJ1-4; possibly TRBD1 for D (6 bases). The CDR3 contains 13 residues. The germline V and J ends were trimmed by 3 bases and 5 bases, with 8 bases remaining between them. The V gene's germline CDR1 is SGHNT and CDR2 YYREEE (reference sequence). The CDR3 loop is CASSYDRNEKLFF. Written as DNA, the CDR3 is TGTGCCAGCAGCTACGACAGGAATGAAAAACTGTTTTTT.

This clone was seen just once. Here the CDR3 reads CATKGGREKLFF. The CDR3 DNA follows: TGTGCCACCAAGGGGGGGAGGGAAAAACTGTTTTTT. The V call is TRBV19, the J call TRBJ1-4; D perhaps matches TRBD1 (6 bases). This CDR3 comprises 12 residues. Germline V gene sequence: CDR1 LNHDA, CDR2 SQIVND (reference sequence). V lost 10 bases and J lost 8, with 14 bases in between.

As regards this clone: The junction departs from germline at one end; a sequencing error may be responsible. The CDR3, as DNA: TGCAGCGTGGCAGGGTGGCGTGGCTGCACCTTC. Protein sequence: CSVAGWRGCTF. The chain recombines TRBV29-1 with TRBJ1-2, with TRBD1 as a possible D gene (5 bases). The CDR3 spans 11 residues. From germline, CDR1 is SQVTM and CDR2 ANQGSEA. Using reference TRBV29-1 and TRBJ1-2 for the parts outside the CDR3, the full variable domain is SAVISQKPSRDICQRGTSLTIQCQVDSQVTMMFWYRQQPGQSLTLIATANQGSEATYESGFVIDKFPISRPNLTFSTLTVSNMSPEDSSIYLCSVAGWRGCTFGSGTRLTVV.

The chain couples TRBV15 to TRBJ2-7, with a possible D match to TRBD1 (5 bases). The germline CDR1 and CDR2 sequences are LNHNV and YYDKDF (reference sequence). CDR3 size: 12 residues. Trimming stripped 0 bases from V and 6 bases from J, with 6 bases between. The CDR3 region is CATSRDQGEQYV. CDR3 DNA sequence: TGTGCCACCAGCAGAGATCAGGGCGAGCAGTACGTC.

The V gene is TRBV7-6, the J gene TRBJ2-1, with 7 bases that match TRBD1. V shed 5 bases and J 10 bases; nucleotides not matched to a gene: 14. The germline V gene encodes CDR1 SGHVS and CDR2 FNYEAQ. This CDR3 spans 15 amino acids. CDR3 bases: TGTGCCAGCAGCCAACCCAGGGGGTATTCGGGAGAGCAGTTCTTC. Translating it yields CASSQPRGYSGEQFF.